This entry describes one TCR beta chain. V lost 0 bases and J lost 4; bases outside the gene matches: 3. CDR3 length: 14 residues. Looked up from germline, CDR1 is SGHAT and CDR2 is FQNNGV. This sample stems from a study of T cell changes during pregnancy in multiple sclerosis. Libraries were prepared by immunoSEQ multiplex PCR; TCRdb keeps only in-frame clonotypes and omits some of them. Of roughly 30,000 clones listed, 89% were seen once; the top ten hold roughly a tenth. This material consisted of CD8+ T cells from peripheral blood mononuclear cells, taken in the second trimester of pregnancy. The chain has TRBV11-2 and TRBJ2-7; 7 bases match TRBD2. This TCR came from a female donor with multiple sclerosis, enrolled in a pregnancy study. Written as DNA, the CDR3 is TGTGCCAGCAGCTTAGAAAGGACTAGGTACGAGCAGTACTTC. It specifies CASSLERTRYEQYF. Full variable domain (outside the CDR3, taken from reference TRBV11-2 and TRBJ2-7): EAGVAQSPRYKIIEKRQSVAFWCNPISGHATLYWYQQILGQGPKLLIQFQNNGVVDDSQLPKDRFSAERLKGVDSTLKIQPAKLEDSAVYLCASSLERTRYEQYFGPGTRLTVT.